Shown below are 31 T cell receptor beta chains from a single sample sequenced in a study of T cells in Graves' hyperthyroidism and ophthalmopathy (dated by TCRdb to between 2018 and 2020). Libraries were prepared through multiplex PCR. Sequencer: Illumina HiSeq 2000. Amplification of TCR beta CDR3 regions was carried out from RNA transcripts. The TCR CDR3 was subjected to a first round of RT-PCR using the HTBI primer set and the Qiagen OneStep RT-PCR kit. TCRdb took the public reads, trimmed them with fastp at Q25, ran MiXCR for clone calling and kept in-frame beta chains. Each entry is one CDR3 protein sequence, shown with its most common DNA and genes. Counted in this sample were about 640,000 distinct CDR3 sequences; roughly 20% of them appeared once. The ten top clones hold roughly a third of the sample. Sequenced input: blood. The receptors stem from a man aged 30-40 years with Graves' ophthalmopathy.

In this sample, this clonotype turned up many times. In DNA, the CDR3 is TGTGCCAGCCCCGAAGCTTTCTTT. Translated, it gives CASPEAFF. The genes are TRBV28 and TRBJ1-1, with D unresolved. Germline assignment: CDR1 MDHEN and CDR2 SYDVKM. The CDR3 runs 8 residues. V was clipped by 8 bases and J by 8 bases, with 3 bases between them.

For this clonotype: Compared with germline, one end of the junction differs, possibly owing to a read error. This chain joins TRBV5-6 and TRBJ1-1, with D uncertain. Germline-derived CDR1 and CDR2 are SGHDT and YYEEEE. CDR3 length: 13 residues. This CDR3 is CAGSYEANTEAFF. The CDR3 nucleotides read TGTGCCGGCAGCTATGAGGCGAACACTGAAGCTTTCTTT.

The chain employs TRBV27 and TRBJ2-2; 11 positions match TRBD1. Germline V gene data show CDR1 as MNHEY and CDR2 as SMNVEV (reference sequence). The CDR3 consists of 15 residues. Losses at the gene ends were 7 bases for V and 7 bases for J; bases not matched to a gene: 8. CDR3 in amino acids: CASIIWTGGGGELFF. Here the CDR3 DNA reads TGTGCCAGCATAATTTGGACAGGGGGCGGCGGGGAGCTGTTTTTT.

The chain is built from TRBV6-6 and TRBJ1-2; D perhaps matches TRBD1 (5 bases). This CDR3 spans 13 amino acids. Trimming shortened V by 2 bases and J by 3 bases, and 7 bases separated the two germline ends. Germline V gene sequence: CDR1 MNHNY, CDR2 SVGAGI (reference sequence). CDR3 nucleotide sequence: TGTGCCAGCAGTTACAAGACAGACTATGGCTACACCTTC. This gives the protein CASSYKTDYGYTF.

The gene calls are TRBV27 and TRBJ2-1; TRBD2 aligns across 7 bases. The CDR3 has 15 residues. Per germline, CDR1 MNHEY and CDR2 SMNVEV (reference sequence). The V segment lost 5 bases and the J segment 5 bases; nucleotides outside the gene matches: 9. The CDR3, as DNA: TGTGCCAGCAGTCCGACTAGCCCCTACGACAATGAGCAGTTCTTC. Translation gives CASSPTSPYDNEQFF.

This clonotype was seen a few times. The rearrangement links TRBV13 to TRBJ1-2; D gene unclear. The CDR3 sequence is 17 residues long. Germline V gene sequence: CDR1 PRHDT, CDR2 FYEKMQ (reference sequence). Trimming pared 3 bases from V and 2 bases from J, leaving 19 bases between. The CDR3, as DNA: TGTGCCAGCAGCTTGGGCCCCCCAGACCACGGGAACTATGGCTACACCTTC. Translated: CASSLGPPDHGNYGYTF.

This clonotype was counted once. The gene calls are TRBV5-1 and TRBJ1-1, with unresolved D. With 2 bases removed from V and 6 bases from J, the gap between germline ends came to 11 bases. The CDR3 is 13 residues long. Germline CDR1 reads SGHRS; CDR2 reads YFSETQ. CDR3 in amino acids: CASSLLSVSEAFF. CDR3 nucleotide sequence: TGCGCCAGCAGCTTATTATCAGTCTCTGAAGCTTTCTTT.

Worth noting for this clonotype: Mismatch with germline at one junction end may stem from a read error. V gene TRBV28 combines with J gene TRBJ1-2, with unresolved D. The CDR3 has 15 amino acids. CDR1 and CDR2 from the germline V gene are MDHEN and SYDVKM. This CDR3 is CDSSFGQSVFYGYTF. The CDR3 coding sequence is TGTGACAGCAGTTTCGGGCAGTCCGTCTTCTATGGCTACACCTTC.

CDR3 coding DNA: TGTGCCAGCATTGACCGGGACAGTACCTACGAGCAGTACTTC. Residues: CASIDRDSTYEQYF. V usage is TRBV7-3 and J usage is TRBJ2-7; 7 bases are shared with TRBD1. The ends lost 7 bases at V and 2 bases at J; junction bases unmatched: 8. From germline, CDR1 is SGHTA and CDR2 FQGTGA. The CDR3 runs 14 residues.

The chain has TRBV5-1 and TRBJ1-3; 7 bases are a match to TRBD1. The CDR3 consists of 16 residues. The V segment lost 4 bases and the J segment 3 bases; nucleotides outside the gene matches: 10. The germline V gene encodes CDR1 SGHRS and CDR2 YFSETQ. CDR3 coding DNA: TGCGCCAGCAGCCTTGGACAGGTCGGGTTTGGAAACACCATATATTTT. This codes for CASSLGQVGFGNTIYF.

This clonotype turned up a few times. V and J are TRBV10-3 and TRBJ2-5, with 10 bases lining up with TRBD2. V lost 3 bases, J lost 0 bases, and 4 bases stayed unmatched. The germline gives CDR1 ENHRY, CDR2 SYGVKD. CDR3 length equals 16 residues. The CDR3, as DNA: TGTGCCATCAGTGAACTAGCGGGAAAGTACCAAGAGACCCAGTACTTC. This sequence encodes CAISELAGKYQETQYF.

This clonotype was seen repeatedly, ten times or more. V is TRBV5-6 and J is TRBJ1-5; D not resolved. Germline CDR1 reads SGHDT; CDR2 reads YYEEEE. The CDR3 spans 12 residues. Trimming removed 4 bases from V and 5 bases from J, with 7 bases in between. CDR3 region: CASSVGDQPQHF. Here the CDR3 DNA reads TGTGCCAGCAGCGTAGGAGATCAGCCCCAGCATTTT.

The sample holds a few counts of this clonotype. The V call is TRBV4-2, the J call TRBJ1-6; 12 bases agree with TRBD1. Germline-derived CDR1 and CDR2 are LGHNA and YNFKEQ. The CDR3 sequence is 16 residues long. The V segment lost 3 bases and the J segment 6 bases; nucleotides outside the gene matches: 3. CDR3 protein: CASSHRDRGRNSPLHF. CDR3 bases: TGTGCCAGCAGCCACCGGGACAGGGGGCGTAATTCACCCCTCCACTTT.

This clonotype has a handful of counts. This chain links TRBV6-1 with TRBJ2-2; D is uncertain. V gave up 3 bases and J gave up 6 bases, with 17 bases separating them. Germline CDR1 is MNHNS and CDR2 is SASEGT. The length of the CDR3 is 16 residues. The CDR3 sequence: CASSDPRAIRPGELFF. CDR3 nucleotide sequence: TGTGCCAGCAGTGACCCGAGAGCAATACGTCCCGGGGAGCTGTTTTTT.

This clonotype appeared many times. This chain connects TRBV5-1 to TRBJ2-1; D is perhaps TRBD1 (5 bases). The CDR3 is 14 amino acids. Trimming removed 2 bases at V and 3 bases at J, with 9 bases between. The germline gives CDR1 SGHRS, CDR2 YFSETQ. The CDR3 DNA reads TGCGCCAGCAGCTTTGACAGAAACTACAATGAGCAGTTCTTC. Residues: CASSFDRNYNEQFF. Together with reference TRBV5-1 and TRBJ2-1, the CDR3 gives the full variable domain: KAGVTQTPRYLIKTRGQQVTLSCSPISGHRSVSWYQQTPGQGLQFLFEYFSETQRNKGNFPGRFSGRQFSNSRSEMNVSTLELGDSALYLCASSFDRNYNEQFFGPGTRLTVL.

This clonotype was observed many times. This sequence joins TRBV28 and TRBJ2-3, with 7 bases lining up with TRBD2. With V trimmed by 2 bases and J by 1 base, 6 bases remained unmatched. The CDR3 is 16 residues long. Germline CDR1 MDHEN, CDR2 SYDVKM. The CDR3 loop reads CASSLGGGGRTDTQYF. The CDR3 DNA reads as TGTGCCAGCAGTTTAGGGGGGGGAGGGCGCACAGATACGCAGTATTTT.

This sequence joins TRBV11-1 and TRBJ2-1, with 8 bases that match TRBD1. This CDR3 contains 14 residues. V dropped 6 bases and J dropped 4; count of bases not matched to a gene: 5. Germline lookup yields CDR1 SGHAT and CDR2 FQDESV (reference sequence). CDR3 DNA: TGTGCCAGCAGTCAGGGGGCATTGTACAATGAGCAGTTCTTC. It codes for CASSQGALYNEQFF.

This clonotype occurred many times. The chain has TRBV28 and TRBJ1-2; D remains unclear. Germline-derived CDR1 and CDR2 are MDHEN and SYDVKM. Trimming took 5 bases from V and 8 from J, leaving 15 bases between them. This CDR3 is 13 amino acids long. CDR3 bases: TGTGCCAGCAGTCCTCTTAGGGTGAACGGCTACACCTTC. Translation gives CASSPLRVNGYTF.

V gene TRBV20-1 combines with J gene TRBJ2-4; no firm D call. Deletions cut 4 bases from V and 3 bases from J, with 13 bases between. There are 14 residues in the CDR3. The germline V gene encodes CDR1 DFQATT and CDR2 SNEGSKA (reference sequence). CDR3 sequence reads: CSAIPANGKNIQYF. The CDR3 coding sequence is TGCAGTGCTATTCCTGCCAACGGCAAAAACATTCAGTACTTC.

The CDR3 spells CASKRGLAKNIQYF. CDR3 nucleotide sequence: TGTGCCAGCAAGCGAGGGTTAGCCAAAAACATTCAGTACTTC. The chain combines TRBV28 with TRBJ2-4, with TRBD2 as a possible D gene (5 bases). The CDR3 loop spans 14 amino acids. Trimming pared 7 bases from V and 0 bases from J, leaving 10 bases between. Germline values: CDR1 MDHEN, CDR2 SYDVKM. Full variable domain (missing parts from reference TRBV28 and TRBJ2-4): DVKVTQSSRYLVKRTGEKVFLECVQDMDHENMFWYRQDPGLGLRLIYFSYDVKMKEKGDIPEGYSVSREKKERFSLILESASTNQTSMYLCASKRGLAKNIQYFGAGTRLSVL.

This clonotype was counted only a few times. The rearrangement uses TRBV27 and TRBJ2-7; no definite D call. The J call may be incorrect, as the DNA end agrees better with TRBJ2-1. The CDR3 runs 14 residues. Germline loops: CDR1 MNHEY, CDR2 SMNVEV (reference sequence). The CDR3 DNA follows: TGTGCCAGCAGTTTACAGAAAGGGATCTACGAGCAGTTCTTC. Translated, it gives CASSLQKGIYEQFF.

This clonotype was seen repeatedly, ten times or more. The genes are TRBV3-1 and TRBJ2-7; 9 nucleotides agree with TRBD1. The CDR3 runs 17 residues. J was trimmed by 5 bases and V by 6 bases; bases with no gene match: 17. Germline V gene sequence: CDR1 LGHDT, CDR2 YNNKEL (reference sequence). The CDR3 region has the DNA TGTGCCAGCAGACAAAGAACCGGGACAGGGCTTGGAAACGAGCAGTACTTC. Translation: CASRQRTGTGLGNEQYF.

This clonotype occurred many times. The genes are TRBV28 and TRBJ1-1; 8 nucleotides match TRBD1. CDR3 length: 15 amino acids. V lost 6 bases to trimming and J lost 0 bases; unmatched junction nucleotides: 6. Germline assignment: CDR1 MDHEN and CDR2 SYDVKM. CDR3 nucleotide sequence: TGTGCCAGCAGAAAGACAGGGGCCCTGAACACTGAAGCTTTCTTT. Its translation: CASRKTGALNTEAFF. The full variable domain, in which reference TRBV28 and TRBJ1-1 provide the parts outside the CDR3, is DVKVTQSSRYLVKRTGEKVFLECVQDMDHENMFWYRQDPGLGLRLIYFSYDVKMKEKGDIPEGYSVSREKKERFSLILESASTNQTSMYLCASRKTGALNTEAFFGQGTRLTVV.

In this sample, this clonotype turned up many times. The chain combines TRBV2 with TRBJ2-3; 13 nucleotides agree with TRBD2. V lost 4 bases to trimming and J lost 5 bases; unmatched junction nucleotides: 3. The V gene's germline CDR1 is SNHLY and CDR2 FYNNEI. CDR3 size: 15 residues. The CDR3 reads CASSARLAGGDTQYF. The CDR3 nucleotides read TGTGCCAGCAGTGCTAGACTAGCGGGAGGAGATACGCAGTATTTT.

There are a few counts of this clonotype. J is TRBJ1-4 and V is TRBV7-2; 8 positions agree with TRBD1. J lost 8 bases, V lost 5 bases, and 10 bases had no gene match. CDR1 and CDR2 from the germline V gene are SGHTA and FQGNSA. The CDR3 has 15 residues. CDR3 bases: TGTGCCAGCAGCAGGGTAGGGACAGGCGACGAAAAACTGTTTTTT. Translated: CASSRVGTGDEKLFF.

This clonotype has a count of ten or more. The chain links TRBV7-6 to TRBJ1-1; D call uncertain. V lost 0 bases to trimming and J lost 0 bases, with 8 bases between them. The CDR3 is 15 residues long. CDR1 is SGHVS and CDR2 is FNYEAQ in the germline V gene. This CDR3 reads CASSLARGMNTEAFF. CDR3 DNA: TGTGCCAGCAGCTTAGCTCGGGGAATGAACACTGAAGCTTTCTTT. The full variable domain, rest sourced from reference TRBV7-6 and TRBJ1-1, is GAGVSQSPRYKVTKRGQDVALRCDPISGHVSLYWYRQALGQGPEFLTYFNYEAQQDKSGLPNDRFSAERPEGSISTLTIQRTEQRDSAMYRCASSLARGMNTEAFFGQGTRLTVV.

This clonotype was recorded at least ten times. The chain couples TRBV30 to TRBJ2-1, with 8 bases matching TRBD2. The V gene end was trimmed by 0 bases and the J gene end by 4 bases; junction bases not matched to a gene: 2. The germline gives CDR1 GTSNPN, CDR2 SVGIG (reference sequence). CDR3 length: 14 residues. The CDR3 coding sequence is TGTGCCTGGAGTGTAGGGACTAGTTACAATGAGCAGTTCTTC. Its protein product is CAWSVGTSYNEQFF.

In this sample, this clonotype turned up a few times. The chain is built from TRBV19 and TRBJ1-2; no firm D call. V lost 7 bases to trimming and J lost 3 bases, with 18 bases between them. This CDR3 has 15 amino acids. Germline CDR1 is LNHDA and CDR2 is SQIVND (reference sequence). CDR3 sequence (DNA): TGTGCCAGTAATCCTGAGGGAGGGCCCTACTATGGCTACACCTTC. It translates to CASNPEGGPYYGYTF.

Many counts were recorded for this clonotype. V is TRBV5-1 and J is TRBJ1-2; D call uncertain. Germline-derived CDR1 and CDR2 are SGHRS and YFSETQ. The CDR3 runs to 13 residues. V was cut by 4 bases and J by 9 bases, with 16 bases left in between. In DNA form, the CDR3 reads TGCGCCAGCAGCGCACTAGGTATGGAAAGCTACACCTTC. Its translation is CASSALGMESYTF.

This clonotype showed up many times. V usage is TRBV13 and J usage is TRBJ2-7, with a tentative D call TRBD1 (5 bases). Trimming stripped 5 bases from V and 2 bases from J, with 16 bases between. This CDR3 has 15 amino acids. CDR1 and CDR2 (germline): PRHDT, FYEKMQ (reference sequence). The CDR3 is CASSHRTSSPYEQYF. CDR3 in DNA: TGTGCCAGCAGCCACCGGACATCCTCACCCTACGAGCAGTACTTC.

This clonotype has only a few counts. V gene TRBV12-3 or TRBV12-4 combines with J gene TRBJ2-5; 8 nucleotides agree with TRBD2. V shed 5 bases, J shed 5 bases, and the junction held 10 bases outside the gene matches. The length of the CDR3 is 15 residues. CDR3 loop: CASSEAGGGWETQYF. In nucleotides, the CDR3 is TGTGCCAGCAGTGAGGCGGGGGGTGGATGGGAGACCCAGTACTTC.